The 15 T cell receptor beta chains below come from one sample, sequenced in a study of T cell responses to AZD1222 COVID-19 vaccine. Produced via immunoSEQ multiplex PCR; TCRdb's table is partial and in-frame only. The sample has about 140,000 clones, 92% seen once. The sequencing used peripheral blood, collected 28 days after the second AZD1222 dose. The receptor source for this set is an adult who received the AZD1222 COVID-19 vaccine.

The DNA for the CDR3 is TGTGCCAGCAGGGACGGACAGAGCTCCTACAATGAGCAGTTCTTC. It encodes CASRDGQSSYNEQFF. This rearrangement joins TRBV2 to TRBJ2-1; possible D gene TRBD1, 6 bases. Germline V gives CDR1 SNHLY, CDR2 FYNNEI. The CDR3 is 15 amino acids. V lost 6 bases and J 0 bases, leaving 12 bases between the germline ends.

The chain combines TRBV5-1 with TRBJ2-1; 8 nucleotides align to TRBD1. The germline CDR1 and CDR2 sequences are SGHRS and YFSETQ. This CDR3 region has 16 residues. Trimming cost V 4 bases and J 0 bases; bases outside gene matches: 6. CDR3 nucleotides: TGCGCCAGCAGCGGGACCACAGGGGGCTCCTACAATGAGCAGTTCTTC. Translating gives CASSGTTGGSYNEQFF. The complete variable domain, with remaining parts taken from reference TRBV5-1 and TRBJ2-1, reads KAGVTQTPRYLIKTRGQQVTLSCSPISGHRSVSWYQQTPGQGLQFLFEYFSETQRNKGNFPGRFSGRQFSNSRSEMNVSTLELGDSALYLCASSGTTGGSYNEQFFGPGTRLTVL.

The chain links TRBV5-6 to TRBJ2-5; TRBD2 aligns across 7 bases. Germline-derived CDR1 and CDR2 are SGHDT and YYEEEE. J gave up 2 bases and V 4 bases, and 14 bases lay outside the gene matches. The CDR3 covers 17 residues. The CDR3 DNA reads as TGTGCCAGCAGCGGGAGGGCCAGCCGGACTAAACAAGAGACCCAGTACTTC. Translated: CASSGRASRTKQETQYF.

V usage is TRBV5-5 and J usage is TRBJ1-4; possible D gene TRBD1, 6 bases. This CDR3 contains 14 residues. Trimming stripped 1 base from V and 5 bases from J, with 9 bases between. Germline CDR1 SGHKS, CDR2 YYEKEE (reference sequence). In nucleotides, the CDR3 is TGTGCCAGCAGCTTGCAGGGGAGGAATGAAAAACTGTTTTTT. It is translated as CASSLQGRNEKLFF.

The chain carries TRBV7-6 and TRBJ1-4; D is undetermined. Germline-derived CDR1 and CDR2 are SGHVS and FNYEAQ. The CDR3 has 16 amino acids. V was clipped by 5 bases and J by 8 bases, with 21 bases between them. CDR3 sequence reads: CASSPLGLASEEKLFF. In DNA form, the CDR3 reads TGTGCCAGCAGCCCGCTTGGTTTGGCGTCGGAAGAAAAACTGTTTTTT.

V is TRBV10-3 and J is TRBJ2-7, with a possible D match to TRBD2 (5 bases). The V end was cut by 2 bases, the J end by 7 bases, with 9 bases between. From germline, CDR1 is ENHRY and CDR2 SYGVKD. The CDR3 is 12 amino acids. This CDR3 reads CAISERTGEQYF. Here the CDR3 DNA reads TGTGCCATCAGTGAGAGGACGGGGGAGCAGTACTTC.

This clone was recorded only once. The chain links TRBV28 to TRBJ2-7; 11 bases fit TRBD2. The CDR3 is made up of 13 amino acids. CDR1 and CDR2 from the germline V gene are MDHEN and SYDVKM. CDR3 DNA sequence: TGTGCTCTCGGGACTAGCGGTTCCTACGAGCAGTACTTC. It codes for CALGTSGSYEQYF.

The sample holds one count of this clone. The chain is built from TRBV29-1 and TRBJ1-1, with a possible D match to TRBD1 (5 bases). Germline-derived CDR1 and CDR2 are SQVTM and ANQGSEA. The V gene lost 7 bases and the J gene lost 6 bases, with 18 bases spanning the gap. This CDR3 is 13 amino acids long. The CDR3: CSASRRGRSEAFF. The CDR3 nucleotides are TGCAGCGCCAGCCGCCGGGGCCGGTCTGAAGCTTTCTTT.

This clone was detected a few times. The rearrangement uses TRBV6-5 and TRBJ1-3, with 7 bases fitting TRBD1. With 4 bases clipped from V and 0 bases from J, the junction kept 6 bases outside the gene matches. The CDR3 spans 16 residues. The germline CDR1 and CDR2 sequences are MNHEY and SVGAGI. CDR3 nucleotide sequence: TGTGCCAGCAGTTCCCGGGACAGCAGCTCTGGAAACACCATATATTTT. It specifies CASSSRDSSSGNTIYF.

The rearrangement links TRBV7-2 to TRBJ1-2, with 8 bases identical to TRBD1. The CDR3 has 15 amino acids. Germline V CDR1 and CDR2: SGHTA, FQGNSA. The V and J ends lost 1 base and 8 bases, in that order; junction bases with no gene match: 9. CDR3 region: CASSLGPWTGKGYTF. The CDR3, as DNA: TGTGCCAGCAGCTTAGGGCCTTGGACAGGGAAGGGCTACACCTTC.

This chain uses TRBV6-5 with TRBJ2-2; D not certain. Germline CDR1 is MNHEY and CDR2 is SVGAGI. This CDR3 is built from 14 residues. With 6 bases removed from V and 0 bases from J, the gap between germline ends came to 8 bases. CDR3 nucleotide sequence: TGTGCCAGCAGCCGACGGACGAACACCGGGGAGCTGTTTTTT. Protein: CASSRRTNTGELFF.

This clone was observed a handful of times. CDR3 in amino acids: CASSEQGETQYF. For the CDR3, the DNA is TGTGCCAGCAGTGAACAGGGAGAGACCCAGTACTTC. The chain couples TRBV6-1 to TRBJ2-5; possible D gene TRBD1, 5 bases. This CDR3 contains 12 residues. Trimming took 2 bases from V and 4 from J, leaving 5 bases between them. Germline CDR1 MNHNS, CDR2 SASEGT.

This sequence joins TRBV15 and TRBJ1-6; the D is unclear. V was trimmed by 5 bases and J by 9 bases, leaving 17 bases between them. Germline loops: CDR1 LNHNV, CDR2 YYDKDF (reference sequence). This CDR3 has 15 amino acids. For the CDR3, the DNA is TGTGCCACCAGCTGGGGAGGGCTTGGTAGTTCACCCCTCCACTTT. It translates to CATSWGGLGSSPLHF.

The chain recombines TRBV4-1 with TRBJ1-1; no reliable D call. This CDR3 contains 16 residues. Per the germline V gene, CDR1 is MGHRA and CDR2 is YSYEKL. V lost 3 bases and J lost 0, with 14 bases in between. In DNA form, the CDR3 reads TGCGCCAGCAGCCAGATGCCGCTCGGAGTGAACACTGAAGCTTTCTTT. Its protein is CASSQMPLGVNTEAFF.

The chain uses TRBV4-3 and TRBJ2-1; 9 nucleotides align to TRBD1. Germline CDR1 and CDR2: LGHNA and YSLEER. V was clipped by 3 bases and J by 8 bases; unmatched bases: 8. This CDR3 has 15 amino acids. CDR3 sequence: CASSQLLQGAHEQFF. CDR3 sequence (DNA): TGCGCCAGCAGCCAGCTACTACAGGGGGCGCATGAGCAGTTCTTC.